The entry below gives a single T cell receptor (beta chain) sequence along with its context. No antigen is known for it. The data belong to a study of cytomegalovirus exposure and HLA in healthy donors. Whole-study results and caveats: V- and J-gene trimming in TCR beta was tied to a missense DCLRE1C variant by an analysis performed later. Analysis performed later found 15,000 or so TCR beta sequences associated with HLA alleles at 0.05 false discovery rate.

PCR was performed using 60 Vbeta and 13 Jbeta primers. Here immunoSEQ multiplex PCR was the method, and the copy in TCRdb shows in-frame clones only, minus some. The data show about 91,000 clones, about two thirds seen once. This CDR3 is built from 15 residues. CDR1 is MNHNS and CDR2 is SASEGT in the germline V gene. V lost 7 bases, J lost 3 bases, and 8 bases stayed unmatched. The rearrangement joins TRBV6-1 to TRBJ2-2, with TRBD2 matching over 7 bases. The sequencing input was PBMCs. The origin of this receptor is a female donor in good health and CMV-seronegative. In nucleotides, the CDR3 is TGTGCCAGCACAGGGACTGCGGGGGACACCGGGGAGCTGTTTTTT. This encodes CASTGTAGDTGELFF.